The source of this T cell receptor beta chain is a study of shared clonotypes between healthy human individuals. The germline V and J ends were trimmed by 2 bases and 7 bases, with 15 bases remaining between them. The CDR3 has 15 residues. CDR1 and CDR2 from the germline V gene are MGHRA and YSYEKL. Only in-frame clones appear in the TCRdb table, and some are missing; sequencing was by immunoSEQ multiplex PCR. The data show a few million clones, with just over 90% seen just once and about 0.41% held by the top ten. Findings of the study overall: Specimens sampled were limited to blood, with tissue repertoires likely differing.

A word on this clone: Its antigen is still unknown.

The chain combines TRBV4-1 with TRBJ2-1; D ambiguous. The sequenced sample was naive CD4+ T cells from PBMCs. Subset denoted: CD45RA+ positively selected. The clonotype comes from a young man in good health. Some clones in this sample may be carry-over from other donors' samples. The CDR3 coding sequence is TGCGCCAGCAGCCAAAGTCAGACTTGGGCGAATGAGCAGTTCTTC. Its translation: CASSQSQTWANEQFF.